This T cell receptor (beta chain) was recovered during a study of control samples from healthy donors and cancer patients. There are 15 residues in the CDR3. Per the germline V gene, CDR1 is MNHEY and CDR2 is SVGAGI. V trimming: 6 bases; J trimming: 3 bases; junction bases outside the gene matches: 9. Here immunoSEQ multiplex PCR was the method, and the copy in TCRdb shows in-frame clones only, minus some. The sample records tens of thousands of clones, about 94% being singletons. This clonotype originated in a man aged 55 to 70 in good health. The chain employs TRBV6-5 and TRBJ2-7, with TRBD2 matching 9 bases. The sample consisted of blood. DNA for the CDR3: TGTGCCAGCAGATTTTCGCGGGAGGGTAGCTACGAGCAGTACTTC. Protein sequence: CASRFSREGSYEQYF.